This T cell receptor (beta chain) was captured by sequencing in a study of cytomegalovirus exposure and HLA in healthy donors (dated by TCRdb to 2016 to 2017). About the full investigation: An earlier analysis of approximately 550 of the donors reported 250 to 300 Gb of sequence data and 100 million to 130 million unique TCR beta sequences from roughly 200 million T cells. Roughly 300 gigabases of sequencing data and approximately 85 million unique TCR sequences were included in an early release covering several hundred HLA-typed donors. Among the roughly 370 genotyped donors, 75% to 90% belonged to the genetic ancestry cluster associated with self-reported Caucasian donors. The aim of the study was to test whether cataloging public T cell receptors could identify signatures of past pathogen exposure. The T cell repertoires of 666 subjects were profiled by immunosequencing and related to cytomegalovirus serostatus. In addition to the first cohort of 500 to 850 subjects, a separate validation cohort of 100 to 150 different subjects was used. High-throughput TCR immunosequencing, statistical association of individual TCRs with disease status, and machine learning were combined to predict cytomegalovirus infection status. To study patterns of TCR occurrence, a later analysis re-analyzed previously published TCR beta repertoires from around 670 donors and added high-resolution HLA genotyping. Rather than using new phenotypic data, the later analysis identified candidate immune exposures from TCR beta sequences and from how often those sequences occurred across donors. An earlier analysis of more than 450 of the donors used high-throughput TCR beta sequencing to judge whether each TCR beta V gene segment behaved as functional or pseudogenic. Donor age, sex, ethnicity and CMV serostatus were compiled together with the repertoire data. Genome-wide SNP genotypes for about 60% of the roughly 670 donors were used in a later genetic analysis, which treated that subset as a discovery cohort. All discovery cohort repertoires had been generated using a single sequencing platform. Both class I and class II loci were covered by HLA typing, at four-digit resolution. Typing coverage varied by locus: roughly 620-640 donors for A, B, C, DRB1 and DQB1; around 560 for DQA1; some 610 for DPA1; 450 to 480 for DPB1. Roughly five DR-DQ haplotypes were handled as single units for association and clustering, since linkage in the cohort was strong. On average, roughly 240,000 unique TCR beta nucleotide sequences were sequenced per donor among 398 genotyped donors of the cohort, with roughly 18% of those sequences being non-productive.

What the research found in general, with its limitations: In the study, 164 TCR beta chains were listed as associated with cytomegalovirus. Three of the identified cytomegalovirus-associated TCR beta chains were confirmed in vitro to be specific for cytomegalovirus antigens. Some IMGT-functional V segments, including TRBV6-2 and TRBV6-3, could not be distinguished by the 87-base-pair reads and were therefore excluded. Broadly in line with IMGT annotations, most TCR beta V segments showed up in productive rearrangements about 87% or about 30% of the time in an earlier analysis of some 590 of the donors. According to a later analysis, TCR association rates differed among HLA loci, with DRB1 alleles showing the most associated TCRs and HLA-C alleles showing the fewest. The classifier was reported to diagnose cytomegalovirus status with high specificity and sensitivity in both the original cohort and the validation cohort. According to the authors, the approach could potentially be generalized to other disease states and immunological phenotypes. A further reported finding was that TCR beta sequences accurately predicted the HLA-A and HLA-B alleles for most subjects in the first cohort. According to a later analysis, parvovirus B19, influenza, CMV and Epstein-Barr virus appeared linked to several top co-occurrence clusters. The earlier analysis of some 560 of the donors excluded some 16 rarely observed V segments, including chromosome 9 orphons, because counts were too low. Across donors, most TCR sequences were observed very rarely, whereas some public TCRs were present in many individuals. In a later genetic analysis, a missense DCLRE1C variant was associated with V-gene and J-gene trimming of TCR beta chains, and the association was replicated in an independent cohort. For the cohort, immune exposure information was limited to CMV serostatus. The sequencing pipeline was judged likely to have produced a cluster of highly shared sequence variants as a technical artifact. A later genetic analysis reported fewer N-insertions in productive TCRs among donors in an Asian-associated ancestry cluster than the 666-donor mean. Correlated functional status among segregating V segments might be attributable to linkage disequilibrium, but an unknown experimental factor could not be ruled out. When HLA alleles, especially DR and DQ, strongly co-occurred, attributing TCR associations to individual alleles was difficult. Because some donors lacked HLA typing at each locus, the association tests relied only on the typed subset. This cohort had only TCR beta chains sequenced, and the lack of alpha or paired-chain data limited which features could be detected. A later analysis found that most CMV-associated TCR beta chains appeared HLA-restricted, with HLA associations seemingly driven largely by CMV exposure. In a later analysis, HLA-associated TCR beta chains showed more clonal expansion and lower generation probabilities than non-associated chains that were equally common. Roughly uniform sequencing depth across donors was assumed in presence/absence analyses, although this assumption may not hold. In a later analysis, 16,951 TCR beta sequences were associated with specific HLA alleles at a false discovery rate of 0.05.

The cohort consisted of approximately 690 healthy bone marrow donors. At the time of sampling, all cohort members were nominally healthy, though unrecorded immune exposures were likely present. The donor tested CMV seronegative and was one of the 352 seronegative cohort members. A peripheral blood sample was provided by each donor, and peripheral blood mononuclear cells were used for TCR beta sequencing. The Qiagen DNeasy Blood Extraction Kit was used to extract genomic DNA from the blood cell samples. Library construction relied on the immunoSEQ multiplex PCR assay. For the multiplex PCR, a mixture combining 60 forward primers for TCR Vbeta segments and 13 reverse primers for TCR Jbeta segments was used. A multiplex PCR assay on genomic DNA amplified the CDR3 region of rearranged TCR beta genes. The Illumina HiSeq System was used to sequence the amplified TCR beta libraries as 87-base-pair reads. Processing in the source paper ran as follows. In a later analysis, about 80 million unique TCR beta chains were counted across the 500 to 850 repertoires, and approximately 9.9 million of these chains were shared by at least two donors. A nearest-neighbor algorithm error-corrected the raw reads and collapsed the reads into unique sequences, merging closely related sequences to remove PCR and sequencing errors. Alignment of CDR3 sequences to IMGT reference sequences was used to assign V, D and J gene segments. For a sequence to be retained, a match of at least six nucleotides to both a V gene segment and a J gene segment was required. A rearrangement was called productive if the CDR3 had no stop codons and remained in frame with V and J, and every other rearrangement was called non-productive. CDR3 was defined by IMGT convention, running from the second conserved V-encoded cysteine to the conserved J-encoded phenylalanine. The earlier analysis of some 580 of the donors excluded any sequence lacking an unambiguous match to a single V gene segment. An earlier analysis of fewer than 750 of the donors classified V segments as functional when productive rearrangements were above 56.7% and as segregating when the standard deviation between donors was above 5%. A statistical classification framework was built to diagnose cytomegalovirus status from the catalog of TCR beta chain sequences. A later analysis assigned V and J genes by comparing TCR nucleotide sequences with IMGT/GENE-DB human TR gene sequences. A later analysis assigned CDR3 sequences and most-parsimonious VDJ recombination scenarios with the TCRdist pipeline. In a later analysis, every TCR beta chain was defined by the combination of its CDR3 amino acid sequence and its V-gene family, and reads without a unique V-gene family were dropped. To address suspected cross-contamination and a sequencing artifact, a later analysis removed some 620 highly shared, low-generation-probability nucleotide sequences. For each public chain, a later analysis derived a clonal expansion index from normalized ranks of inferred template counts within each repertoire. In a later analysis, generation probabilities were computed using a VDJ recombination model fitted to out-of-frame rearrangements, and the results were checked against IGoR. In a later analysis, TCR-TCR, TCR-HLA and TCR-CMV co-occurrence was scored with hypergeometric tests, and a repertoire-size bias correction was applied to TCR pairs. False discovery rates were estimated in a later analysis by permuting HLA or CMV assignments 20 times. A later analysis grouped co-occurring TCRs with DBSCAN, adding TCRdist sequence similarity when clustering within HLA-allele-positive subsets. Repertoires with fewer than 30,000 or more than 120,000 public chains, plus five repertoires with anomalous nucleotide sharing, were excluded from co-occurrence clustering. This immuneACCESS table, as held by TCRdb, lists in-frame sequences with V and J called but not all clones. Of the missing ones, under half trace to an unresolved V gene in checked studies; the others have no known cause. V, J and clone size are those of that table, while D and trimming were read from the DNA. The sample table holds 150,000 to 200,000 clones, of which about 81% were seen once. 1.5% to 2% of the sample is taken by the ten largest.

Inclusive of the bounding cysteine and phenylalanine, the CDR3 is 14 residues long. Of all the DNA, just the CDR3 is kept, 42 bases in frame from base 1. CDR1 and CDR2, looked up from the germline V gene, are MNHEY and SVGAGI. Between the V and J ends, shortened by 5 bases and 9 bases respectively, the junction contains 17 bases. The sample holds one count of this clone. The antigen this receptor binds is unknown. Per-base quality was not reported, and no clone a single base away is much larger than it. The rearranged segments are TRBV6-5 and TRBJ2-1, with TRBD1 as a weak D call on 6 bases. Input material: PBMCs. This TCR was recovered from a woman younger than 30 in good health and CMV-seronegative. The encoded CDR3 is CASSRGLRRGEQFF. The bases are TGTGCCAGCAGTAGGGGGTTAAGGAGAGGTGAGCAGTTCTTC.